This TCR beta chain was retrieved from a study of cytomegalovirus exposure and HLA in healthy donors. The PCR employed 60 Vbeta primers together with 13 Jbeta primers. Using immunoSEQ multiplex PCR, the repertoire was profiled, and TCRdb retains in-frame clones only, with some absent. The sample holds about 160,000 clones; roughly 80% are singletons and the top ten take 3.5% to 5%. This clone was counted between two and nine times. The CDR3 totals 14 residues. V lost 1 base to trimming and J lost 8 bases, with 11 bases between them. The germline CDR1 and CDR2 sequences are SGHTA and FQGNSA. What was sequenced was PBMCs. The TCR sequence derives from a man aged 50-59 years in good health and CMV-seropositive. V gene TRBV7-2 combines with J gene TRBJ1-4; D is ambiguous. This CDR3 reads CASSLGREVEKLFF. The DNA of the CDR3 is TGTGCCAGCAGCTTAGGACGGGAGGTCGAAAAACTGTTTTTT.